This is a list of T cell receptor beta chains from one sample in a study of identical twins. TCRdb recomputed calls from the 5' RACE reads with MiXCR, one row per CDR3 protein. The sample consists of 400,000 to 500,000 distinct CDR3 sequences, around 20% of them appearing once. Sequenced: naive T cells sorted from blood. The receptors originated from a man aged 50 to 59 in good health. CDR3s leave out the opening cysteine and the closing phenylalanine or tryptophan. The size field is filled for only some rows; it gives once, few, many or a size class.

v_gene	abundance	j_gene	CDR3aa
TRBV4-1	.	TRBJ2-4	ASSLTEFLAKNIQY
TRBV6-2/TRBV6-3	many	TRBJ2-7	ASGTGNLQIGQY
TRBV5-6	.	TRBJ1-2	ASSLAGQGEDYGYT
TRBV3-1	many	TRBJ2-2	ASSYRPGDTGELF
TRBV18	many	TRBJ1-5	ASSKDRNQPQH
TRBV12-3/TRBV12-4	few	TRBJ1-2	ASSPNLKNYGYT
TRBV20-1	few	TRBJ1-1	RVTRPSAEAF
TRBV5-1	.	TRBJ2-1	ASSSGQNNEQF
TRBV29-1	.	TRBJ2-7	SVSTGTSSYEQY
TRBV5-5	once	TRBJ2-5	ASSLGQGLAGVETQY
TRBV5-1	many	TRBJ2-1	ASSPGAGHEQF
TRBV6-2/TRBV6-3	.	TRBJ2-3	ASSYGLGPDTQY
TRBV29-1	many	TRBJ2-3	STASGGSTDTQY
TRBV5-5	many	TRBJ1-2	ASSFAVYGYT
TRBV4-3	few	TRBJ2-3	ASSQGWGSSTDTQY
TRBV28	.	TRBJ2-3	ASKEGTDTQY
TRBV5-1	many	TRBJ2-3	ASSLVLDVDTQY
TRBV20-1	.	TRBJ2-3	SAFGSAGTQY
TRBV4-2	many	TRBJ1-6	ASSQTSGRGNSPLH
TRBV4-1	.	TRBJ1-2	ASSQVTGGASSYGYT
TRBV29-1	.	TRBJ2-3	SSGGGTDTQY
TRBV27	.	TRBJ1-2	ASSLSGIYGYT
TRBV29-1	many	TRBJ2-7	SVLQESYEQY
TRBV7-2	few	TRBJ2-3	ASSFLNTQY
TRBV6-6	many	TRBJ1-1	ASSYEQNTEAF
TRBV27	.	TRBJ2-2	ASSLGLTINTGELF
TRBV5-8	.	TRBJ2-5	ASSLGQVTETQY
TRBV20-1	.	TRBJ2-5	SARDRDSRAGAQY
TRBV4-3	few	TRBJ2-1	ASSQELAGALYNEQF
TRBV7-2	few	TRBJ2-5	ASSPGPLETQY
TRBV5-6	few	TRBJ1-1	ASSWRQGVNTEAF
TRBV15	many	TRBJ1-6	ATSRDVNNSPLH
TRBV5-1	.	TRBJ2-7	ASSLASGSFEQY
TRBV6-2/TRBV6-3	few	TRBJ1-2	ASSKAGYYGYT
TRBV7-2	few	TRBJ1-3	ASSLMGQGVSGNTIY
TRBV15	few	TRBJ2-5	ATSREKTGYQETQY
TRBV12-3/TRBV12-4	few	TRBJ2-3	ASSLAGGPADTQY